This T cell receptor (beta chain) came from a study of T cells in Graves' hyperthyroidism and ophthalmopathy. Whole-study results and caveats: Most expanded thyroid clonotypes above 0.001 also appeared in blood.

Points on this clonotype: No antigen is known for it.

The CDR3 sequence is 16 residues long. The germline gives CDR1 SGHRS, CDR2 YFSETQ. V gave up 0 bases and J gave up 8 bases, with 20 bases separating them. Amplification targeted TCR beta CDR3 regions from RNA transcripts. RT-PCR in the first round (using the HTBI primer set) targeted the TCR CDR3. In TCRdb, the multiplex PCR reads were re-called with MiXCR into one record per CDR3 protein. The sample includes about 700,000 distinct CDR3 sequences, just under 45% of them seen just once. Sequencing was done on a sample of peripheral blood or thyroid tissue (not recorded which). This chain joins TRBV5-1 and TRBJ1-2; weak D call: TRBD1 (5 bases). The clonotype comes from an adult man with Graves' disease, either hyperthyroidism or ophthalmopathy (not recorded which). CDR3 in DNA: TGCGCCAGCAGCTTGGGATTCATAGGACAAGGTCGGGGCTACACCTTC. This gives the protein CASSLGFIGQGRGYTF.